Listed here are 28 T cell receptor beta chains from one sample, sequenced in a study of CD8+ T cells in alopecia areata. Sequencing used cDNA as its template, made by extracting RNA and reverse transcribing it. Method: immunoSEQ multiplex PCR; TCRdb's copy keeps in-frame clones and lacks some. This table holds approximately 210,000 clones, approximately 56% found once. Described treatment: oral pan-JAK inhibitor, 5-10 mg twice daily. Sequenced here: CD4+ T cells sorted from blood, sampled at week 4, from a patient treated with tofacitinib. These TCRs come from a human donor with alopecia areata.

The chain links TRBV20-1 to TRBJ2-3; the D is unclear. Germline values: CDR1 DFQATT, CDR2 SNEGSKA (reference sequence). V lost 5 bases, J lost 6 bases, and 9 bases lay in between. The CDR3 extends over 11 amino acids. CDR3 residues: CSAEIRDTQYF. CDR3 nucleotides: TGCAGTGCTGAGATTAGGGATACGCAGTATTTT.

The chain couples TRBV9 to TRBJ1-6; D unresolved. The ends were cut back, 0 bases at V and 9 bases at J, with 7 bases in the middle. CDR3 length: 13 amino acids. Germline-derived CDR1 and CDR2 are SGDLS and YYNGEE. Written as DNA, the CDR3 is TGTGCCAGCAGCGTAGGTGTAGGTTCACCCCTCCACTTT. It translates to CASSVGVGSPLHF.

The chain recombines TRBV13 with TRBJ1-1, with unresolved D. V was pared by 3 bases and J by 5 bases, with 4 bases between. CDR1 is PRHDT and CDR2 is FYEKMQ in the germline V gene (reference sequence). The CDR3 sequence is 11 residues long. Written as DNA, the CDR3 is TGTGCCAGCAGCTTTACTACTGAAGCTTTCTTT. This gives the protein CASSFTTEAFF.

Here the CDR3 reads CASSQDGLPTDTQYF. CDR3 DNA sequence: TGCGCCAGCAGCCAAGACGGCCTACCCACAGATACGCAGTATTTT. V and J are TRBV4-1 and TRBJ2-3; D unresolved. V was shortened by 0 bases and J by 2 bases, with 9 bases between the two germline ends. The CDR3 spans 15 residues. The germline CDR1 and CDR2 sequences are MGHRA and YSYEKL.

The V gene is TRBV29-1, the J gene TRBJ2-3; 9 bases match TRBD2. Per germline, CDR1 SQVTM and CDR2 ANQGSEA. V lost 3 bases to trimming and J lost 5 bases; unmatched junction nucleotides: 6. This CDR3 region has 14 residues. CDR3 loop: CSVEPSGAGDTQYF. The CDR3 nucleotides are TGCAGCGTTGAGCCTAGCGGGGCGGGAGATACGCAGTATTTT.

The sample holds a few counts of this clone. This chain joins TRBV29-1 and TRBJ1-1; 7 bases agree with TRBD1. The CDR3 loop spans 12 amino acids. Looked up from germline, CDR1 is SQVTM and CDR2 is ANQGSEA. V dropped 4 bases and J dropped 4; count of bases not matched to a gene: 3. For the CDR3, the DNA is TGCAGCGTTGGGACAGGCCTCACTGAAGCTTTCTTT. Protein: CSVGTGLTEAFF.

This clone turned up a few times. This same CDR3 is encoded by further DNA sequences in the sample. The rearrangement uses TRBV29-1 and TRBJ2-5; no firm D call. V lost 6 bases, J lost 4 bases, and 12 bases lay in between. The CDR3 has 12 amino acids. Germline CDR1 reads SQVTM; CDR2 reads ANQGSEA. The CDR3 DNA reads TGCAGCGTCCGTCAACCCGGAGAGACCCAGTACTTC. Translation: CSVRQPGETQYF.

The chain links TRBV4-1 to TRBJ1-6; D uncertain. Between the trimmed V and J ends, which lost 2 bases and 13 bases, there was a span of 9 bases. CDR1 MGHRA and CDR2 YSYEKL come from the germline V gene. The CDR3 has 12 residues. This chain's CDR3 is CASSQPTGPLHF. DNA for the CDR3: TGCGCCAGCAGCCAACCGACGGGGCCCCTCCACTTT.

The chain employs TRBV28 and TRBJ2-3; 10 bases map to TRBD1. V was pared by 5 bases and J by 3 bases, with 8 bases of the junction left unmatched. The CDR3 contains 16 residues. Germline V lookup: CDR1 MDHEN, CDR2 SYDVKM. CDR3 in DNA: TGTGCCAGCAGTCGAGCCGGGACAGGGGTGACAGATACGCAGTATTTT. Its protein is CASSRAGTGVTDTQYF.

The CDR3 reads CSVGQGAPILDAFF. CDR3 bases: TGCAGCGTTGGCCAGGGCGCCCCGATTTTGGATGCTTTCTTT. The chain combines TRBV29-1 with TRBJ1-1; D may be TRBD1 (5 bases). The CDR3 is 14 amino acids. V shed 4 bases and J shed 11 bases, with 23 bases lying between them. Germline V lookup: CDR1 SQVTM, CDR2 ANQGSEA.

V gene TRBV29-1 combines with J gene TRBJ2-5; TRBD2 aligns across 7 bases. The germline CDR1 and CDR2 sequences are SQVTM and ANQGSEA. This CDR3 is built from 13 residues. V shed 8 bases and J 2 bases; nucleotides not matched to a gene: 8. The CDR3 loop is CSLGEGGQETQYF. Here the CDR3 DNA reads TGCAGCCTTGGGGAGGGCGGGCAAGAGACCCAGTACTTC.

V and J are TRBV30 and TRBJ2-1; tentatively, D is TRBD1 (6 bases). CDR3 length equals 14 residues. Germline CDR1 GTSNPN, CDR2 SVGIG (reference sequence). V was pared by 3 bases and J by 3 bases, with 12 bases between. CDR3 loop: CAWSSRTDYNEQFF. As DNA, the CDR3 is TGTGCCTGGAGCTCTAGGACAGACTACAATGAGCAGTTCTTC.

The count of this clone is one. CDR3 sequence: CACTRGWNTEAFF. The CDR3 region has the DNA TGTGCCTGCACGAGGGGTTGGAACACTGAAGCTTTCTTT. This chain links TRBV30 with TRBJ1-1, with D possibly TRBD1 on 5 matching bases. The CDR3 length is 13 residues. The V gene lost 6 bases and the J gene lost 1 base, with 12 bases spanning the gap. Germline V gene sequence: CDR1 GTSNPN, CDR2 SVGIG (reference sequence). Variable domain in full (rest from reference TRBV30 and TRBJ1-1): SQTIHQWPATLVQPVGSPLSLECTVEGTSNPNLYWYRQAAGRGLQLLFYSVGIGQISSEVPQNLSASRPQDRQFILSSKKLLLSDSGFYLCACTRGWNTEAFFGQGTRLTVV.

This clone was seen only a few times. The rearrangement uses TRBV11-2 and TRBJ1-1, with D unresolved. This CDR3 contains 14 residues. Trimming shortened V by 10 bases and J by 5 bases, and 20 bases separated the two germline ends. Germline V gene lookup returns CDR1 SGHAT and CDR2 FQNNGV. CDR3 coding DNA: TGTGCCACCCACCCACGGTTGGGAAGGACTGAAGCTTTCTTT. Encoded protein: CATHPRLGRTEAFF.

In the case of this clone: The same CDR3 is also encoded by other DNA sequences in this sample. The rearrangement uses TRBV30 and TRBJ1-4, with unresolved D. CDR1 and CDR2 (germline): GTSNPN, SVGIG (reference sequence). Trimming removed 5 bases from V and 7 bases from J, with 11 bases in between. The CDR3 has 12 amino acids. Written as DNA, the CDR3 is TGTGCCTGGGGCACGGGATTTGAAAAACTGTTTTTT. This gives the protein CAWGTGFEKLFF.

This clone was seen just once. V usage is TRBV27 and J usage is TRBJ1-1, with D possibly TRBD1 on 6 matching bases. The V end lost 2 bases, the J end lost 2 bases, and 12 bases lay between the germline ends. Germline V gene data show CDR1 as MNHEY and CDR2 as SMNVEV (reference sequence). This CDR3 contains 15 residues. As DNA, the CDR3 is TGTGCCAGCAGTTTACTGGGGACACTTAACACTGAAGCTTTCTTT. Translating it yields CASSLLGTLNTEAFF.

The chain carries TRBV30 and TRBJ2-3; 9 nucleotides align to TRBD2. This CDR3 region has 14 residues. Germline CDR1 and CDR2: GTSNPN and SVGIG (reference sequence). The V segment lost 5 bases and the J segment 2 bases; nucleotides outside the gene matches: 5. This CDR3 reads CAWGSGGFTDTQYF. The CDR3, as DNA: TGTGCCTGGGGGAGCGGGGGGTTCACAGATACGCAGTATTTT. Drawing the rest from reference TRBV30 and TRBJ2-3, the complete variable domain is SQTIHQWPATLVQPVGSPLSLECTVEGTSNPNLYWYRQAAGRGLQLLFYSVGIGQISSEVPQNLSASRPQDRQFILSSKKLLLSDSGFYLCAWGSGGFTDTQYFGPGTRLTVL.

This chain uses TRBV27 with TRBJ1-6; 9 bases agree with TRBD1. The CDR3 extends over 14 amino acids. Germline CDR1 and CDR2: MNHEY and SMNVEV (reference sequence). V dropped 6 bases and J dropped 6; count of bases not matched to a gene: 3. Written as DNA, the CDR3 is TGTGCCAGCAGCCTGGGACAGGGTAATTCACCCCTCCACTTT. Translated, it gives CASSLGQGNSPLHF.

The rearrangement uses TRBV6-5 and TRBJ1-2, with D possibly TRBD1 on 5 matching bases. Deletions cut 2 bases from V and 6 bases from J, with 16 bases between. This CDR3 is 15 amino acids long. Germline loops: CDR1 MNHEY, CDR2 SVGAGI. The CDR3 nucleotides are TGTGCCAGCAGTTACAAGGGGTCGTTACGAGATGGCTACACCTTC. Protein: CASSYKGSLRDGYTF.

The V gene is TRBV7-2, the J gene TRBJ2-6; D gene uncertain. Per germline, CDR1 SGHTA and CDR2 FQGNSA. The CDR3 is made up of 18 amino acids. Trimming cost V 2 bases and J 2 bases, with 16 bases left between them. The CDR3 DNA is TGTGCCAGCAGCTTAAAGATGGGTTCGCCCACTGGGGCCAACGTCCTGACTTTC. Protein sequence: CASSLKMGSPTGANVLTF.

The chain uses TRBV5-1 and TRBJ2-2; D possibly corresponds to TRBD1 (6 bases). The length of the CDR3 is 13 residues. V lost 3 bases to trimming and J lost 7 bases, with 10 bases between them. Germline CDR1 reads SGHRS; CDR2 reads YFSETQ. CDR3 bases: TGCGCCAGCAGCTCAACAGGGATCGGGGAGCTGTTTTTT. Residues: CASSSTGIGELFF.

This chain uses TRBV27 with TRBJ2-7; D gene unclear. CDR3 length: 14 residues. Germline CDR1 is MNHEY and CDR2 is SMNVEV (reference sequence). The ends were cut back, 0 bases at V and 2 bases at J, with 8 bases in the middle. The CDR3: CASSLSWGTYEQYF. Written as DNA, the CDR3 is TGTGCCAGCAGTTTATCGTGGGGAACCTACGAGCAGTACTTC.

In its sample, this clone was seen a few times. This rearrangement joins TRBV30 to TRBJ2-1, with a possible D match to TRBD2 (5 bases). Germline V lookup: CDR1 GTSNPN, CDR2 SVGIG (reference sequence). Deletions cut 4 bases from V and 0 bases from J, with 10 bases between. CDR3 length: 14 amino acids. The CDR3 protein is CAWNQRTSYNEQFF. The CDR3 coding sequence is TGTGCCTGGAATCAGCGGACCTCCTACAATGAGCAGTTCTTC.

The V and J genes are TRBV5-1 and TRBJ2-3; D gene uncertain. The ends were cut back, 4 bases at V and 13 bases at J, with 16 bases in the middle. CDR1 is SGHRS, CDR2 YFSETQ, per germline. There are 12 residues in the CDR3. The CDR3 spells CASSLTRADEYF. In DNA, the CDR3 is TGCGCCAGCAGCCTGACACGGGCAGATGAGTATTTT.

The chain employs TRBV28 and TRBJ2-5; 7 nucleotides line up with TRBD1. The CDR3 spans 14 residues. Germline values: CDR1 MDHEN, CDR2 SYDVKM. With V trimmed by 8 bases and J by 5 bases, 11 bases remained unmatched. CDR3 bases: TGTGCCAGCCGTCCCCACAGGGGCGAGGAGACCCAGTACTTC. Its translation is CASRPHRGEETQYF.

The chain links TRBV7-2 to TRBJ2-7; tentative D call: TRBD1 (5 bases). CDR3 size: 14 residues. The germline V gene has CDR1 SGHTA and CDR2 FQGNSA. Trimming took off 5 bases at V and 0 bases at J, with 11 bases between the two ends. CDR3 amino acids: CASSPQESSYEQYF. DNA of the CDR3: TGTGCCAGCAGCCCACAGGAGAGCTCCTACGAGCAGTACTTC.

V is TRBV7-6 and J is TRBJ1-1; D perhaps matches TRBD1 (6 bases). V was cut by 1 base and J by 1 base, with 19 bases left in between. The V gene's germline CDR1 is SGHVS and CDR2 FNYEAQ. This CDR3 has 18 amino acids. The CDR3 nucleotides are TGTGCCAGCAGCTTAGGCTCGGGGGCCATAAACGAGAACACTGAAGCTTTCTTT. Encoded protein: CASSLGSGAINENTEAFF.

The chain combines TRBV7-9 with TRBJ2-4; D is undetermined. Trimming shortened V by 5 bases and J by 0 bases, and 8 bases separated the two germline ends. The CDR3 is made up of 14 amino acids. CDR1 is SEHNR and CDR2 is FQNEAQ in the germline V gene (reference sequence). The CDR3 region has the DNA TGTGCCAGCAGCGGTAGAGTAGCCAAAAACATTCAGTACTTC. This codes for CASSGRVAKNIQYF.